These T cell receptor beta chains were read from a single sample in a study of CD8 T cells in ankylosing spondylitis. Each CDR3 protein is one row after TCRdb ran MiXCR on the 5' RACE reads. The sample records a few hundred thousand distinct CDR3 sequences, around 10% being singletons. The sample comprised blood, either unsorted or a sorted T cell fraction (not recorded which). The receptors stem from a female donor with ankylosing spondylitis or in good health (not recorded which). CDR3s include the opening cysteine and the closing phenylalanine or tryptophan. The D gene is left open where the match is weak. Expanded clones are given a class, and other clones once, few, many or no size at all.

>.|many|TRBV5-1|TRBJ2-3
CASSLDRGTDTQYF
TGCGCCAGCAGCTTGGACCGGGGCACAGATACGCAGTATTTT
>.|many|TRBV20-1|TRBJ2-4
CSARDLMEDIQYF
TGCAGTGCTAGAGATTTAATGGAGGACATTCAGTACTTC
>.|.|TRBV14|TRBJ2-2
CASSLTLTGELFF
TGTGCCAGCAGCCTAACCCTAACCGGGGAGCTGTTTTTT
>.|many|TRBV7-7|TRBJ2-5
CASSSTGLQETQYF
TGTGCCAGCAGCTCCACAGGGCTTCAAGAGACCCAGTACTTC
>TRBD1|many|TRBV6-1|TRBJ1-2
CASRRNPGQLTYGYTF
TGTGCCAGCAGAAGAAACCCGGGACAGCTTACCTATGGCTACACCTTC
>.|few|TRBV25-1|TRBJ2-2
CASSASLGRQGSIGELFF
TGTGCCAGCAGTGCCTCCCTCGGTAGGCAGGGGAGTATCGGGGAGCTGTTTTTT
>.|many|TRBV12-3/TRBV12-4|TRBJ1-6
CASSPRANSPLHF
TGTGCCAGCAGCCCACGCGCTAATTCACCCCTCCACTTT
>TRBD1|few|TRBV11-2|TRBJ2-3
CASSRQGDTQYF
TGTGCCAGCAGCAGACAGGGGGATACGCAGTATTTT
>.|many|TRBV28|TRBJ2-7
CACRRSSLSASYEQYF
TGTGCCTGCCGAAGGAGCAGCCTATCAGCATCCTACGAGCAGTACTTC
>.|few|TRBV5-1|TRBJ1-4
CASSSKTLATNEKLFF
TGCGCCAGCAGCTCCAAGACCCTGGCAACTAATGAAAAACTGTTTTTT
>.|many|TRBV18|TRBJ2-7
CASSPLRDEQYF
TGTGCCAGCTCACCCTTAAGGGACGAGCAGTACTTC
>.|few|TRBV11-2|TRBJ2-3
CASSLVWGDSGRTDTQYF
TGTGCCAGCAGCTTAGTCTGGGGGGACAGCGGCCGCACAGATACGCAGTATTTT
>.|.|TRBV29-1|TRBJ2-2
CSAMGGQGASANTGELFF
TGCAGCGCCATGGGGGGGCAGGGAGCCTCCGCGAACACCGGGGAGCTGTTTTTT
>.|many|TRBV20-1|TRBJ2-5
CSALRGNRETQYF
TGCAGTGCTTTGAGGGGAAACAGGGAGACCCAGTACTTC
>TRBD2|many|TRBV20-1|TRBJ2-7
CSAPDQSSGRVYEQYF
TGCAGTGCTCCGGACCAGTCTAGCGGGAGAGTTTACGAGCAGTACTTC
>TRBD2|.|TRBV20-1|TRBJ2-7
CSAAAGTSGRWGEQYF
TGCAGTGCTGCGGCGGGGACTAGCGGGAGATGGGGTGAGCAGTACTTC